The 13 T cell receptor beta chains below all came from one sample that was sequenced in a study of T cells in Graves' hyperthyroidism and ophthalmopathy. TCR beta CDR3 regions were amplified from RNA. Initially, a first-round RT-PCR of the TCR CDR3 employed the HTBI primer set. TCRdb passed the multiplex PCR reads through MiXCR, listing each CDR3 protein once. In the table there are about 770,000 distinct CDR3 sequences, roughly 20% of which are singletons. The sequenced sample was blood. These TCRs come from a woman aged 45-65 years with Graves' hyperthyroidism that later progressed to Graves' ophthalmopathy.

The chain carries TRBV14 and TRBJ2-1, with 8 bases identical to TRBD1. The CDR3 covers 15 residues. After removal of 4 bases from V and 6 bases from J, the junction contained 8 bases not matched to a gene. CDR1 is SGHDN, CDR2 FVKESK, per germline. CDR3: CASSPGGAYINEQFF. CDR3 DNA sequence: TGTGCCAGCAGCCCAGGGGGCGCTTATATCAATGAGCAGTTCTTC. The variable domain in full, completed from reference TRBV14 and TRBJ2-1, reads EAGVTQFPSHSVIEKGQTVTLRCDPISGHDNLYWYRRVMGKEIKFLLHFVKESKQDESGMPNNRFLAERTGGTYSTLKVQPAELEDSGVYFCASSPGGAYINEQFFGPGTRLTVL.

This clonotype was recorded many times. The CDR3 loop is CASSILPSALYEQYF. The CDR3 DNA follows: TGTGCCAGCAGCATACTCCCGTCGGCGTTGTACGAGCAGTACTTC. The chain employs TRBV7-9 and TRBJ2-7, with D uncertain. This CDR3 is built from 15 residues. V shed 5 bases and J shed 4 bases, with 18 bases lying between them. Germline CDR1 and CDR2: SEHNR and FQNEAQ (reference sequence).

The chain has TRBV29-1 and TRBJ2-7; TRBD1 matches 8 bases. V lost 4 bases and J lost 3; bases outside the gene matches: 11. The CDR3 consists of 15 residues. The V gene's germline CDR1 is SQVTM and CDR2 ANQGSEA. CDR3 sequence reads: CSVGGTGRLDYEQYF. CDR3 coding DNA: TGCAGCGTTGGGGGGACAGGCCGGCTGGACTACGAGCAGTACTTC.

The sample holds many counts of this clonotype. The chain is built from TRBV12-5 and TRBJ2-7; D unresolved. This CDR3 has 14 amino acids. CDR1 is LGHNT and CDR2 is FRNRAP in the germline V gene. Trimming cost V 4 bases and J 0 bases, with 10 bases left between them. DNA for the CDR3: TGTGCTAGTGGTTCCACGGGCCTCTCCTACGAGCAGTACTTC. Translation gives CASGSTGLSYEQYF.

The V gene is TRBV5-1, the J gene TRBJ1-1; TRBD1 agrees at 9 bases. The CDR3 covers 15 residues. V trimming: 4 bases; J trimming: 5 bases; junction bases outside the gene matches: 9. Germline V gene data show CDR1 as SGHRS and CDR2 as YFSETQ. As DNA, the CDR3 is TGCGCCAGCAGCACAGACAGGGGGGTTGGGACTGAAGCTTTCTTT. Translating gives CASSTDRGVGTEAFF.

The V and J genes are TRBV20-1 and TRBJ1-5; tentatively, D is TRBD1 (6 bases). Germline CDR1 DFQATT, CDR2 SNEGSKA (reference sequence). V was trimmed by 4 bases and J by 0 bases, leaving 13 bases between them. The CDR3 has 15 amino acids. The CDR3 DNA reads TGCAGTGCTACCCGACAGGCAAATAGCAATCAGCCCCAGCATTTT. Amino acids: CSATRQANSNQPQHF.

Many counts were recorded for this clonotype. The V gene is TRBV7-9, the J gene TRBJ2-5; 8 bases match TRBD2. The CDR3 extends over 16 amino acids. J was trimmed by 3 bases and V by 2 bases; bases with no gene match: 8. Germline assignment: CDR1 SEHNR and CDR2 FQNEAQ (reference sequence). Written as DNA, the CDR3 is TGTGCCAGCAGCTTACGTTGGGGACTAGGAAAAGAGACCCAGTACTTC. It codes for CASSLRWGLGKETQYF.

This clonotype was detected ten times or more. This chain's CDR3 is CASSLGQGMGGYTF. CDR3 DNA sequence: TGTGCCAGCAGCTTGGGACAGGGGATGGGTGGCTACACCTTC. This sequence joins TRBV5-8 and TRBJ1-2, with 8 positions matching TRBD1. V dropped 0 bases and J dropped 7; count of bases not matched to a gene: 5. CDR1 SGHTS and CDR2 YDEGEE come from the germline V gene. The CDR3 loop spans 14 amino acids.

This clonotype was counted between two and nine times. The chain links TRBV5-1 to TRBJ2-2; D gene ambiguous. Deletions cut 5 bases from V and 5 bases from J, with 13 bases between. The germline CDR1 and CDR2 sequences are SGHRS and YFSETQ. The CDR3 contains 14 residues. CDR3 in amino acids: CASSSHQATGELFF. The CDR3 nucleotides are TGCGCCAGCAGTTCACATCAGGCGACCGGGGAGCTGTTTTTT.

Ten or more counts support this clonotype. The chain employs TRBV10-3 and TRBJ1-4; maybe TRBD1 (5 bases). V dropped 6 bases and J dropped 0 bases, with 8 bases sitting between them. The CDR3 totals 14 residues. From germline, CDR1 is ENHRY and CDR2 SYGVKD. CDR3: CAIRQDSTNEKLFF. As DNA, the CDR3 is TGTGCCATCAGACAGGACTCAACTAATGAAAAACTGTTTTTT.

V and J are TRBV19 and TRBJ2-7; D might be TRBD1 or TRBD2, each matching 5 bases. The CDR3 totals 13 residues. Germline assignment: CDR1 LNHDA and CDR2 SQIVND (reference sequence). The V end lost 5 bases, the J end lost 6 bases, and 14 bases lay between the germline ends. CDR3 amino acids: CASSPGPWSEQYF. CDR3 bases: TGTGCCAGTAGTCCGGGGCCATGGAGCGAGCAGTACTTC.

This clonotype showed up just a few times. The chain uses TRBV3-1 and TRBJ1-6; D not certain. Germline CDR1 and CDR2: LGHDT and YNNKEL (reference sequence). V lost 1 base to trimming and J lost 1 base, with 8 bases between them. CDR3 length equals 16 residues. In DNA form, the CDR3 reads TGTGCCAGCAGCCAAGCATTGCTGTCCTATAATTCACCCCTCCACTTT. It codes for CASSQALLSYNSPLHF. The entire variable domain, with the rest obtained from reference TRBV3-1 and TRBJ1-6, is as follows: DTAVSQTPKYLVTQMGNDKSIKCEQNLGHDTMYWYKQDSKKFLKIMFSYNNKELIINETVPNRFSPKSPDKAHLNLHINSLELGDSAVYFCASSQALLSYNSPLHFGNGTRLTVT.

This clonotype was detected ten times or more. The chain links TRBV2 to TRBJ2-1, with D possibly being TRBD1 (6 bases). V shed 10 bases and J shed 0 bases, with 16 bases lying between them. Germline CDR1 reads SNHLY; CDR2 reads FYNNEI. This CDR3 region has 15 residues. CDR3 residues: CAMGRGNPSYNEQFF. DNA for the CDR3: TGTGCCATGGGTAGGGGGAACCCCTCCTACAATGAGCAGTTCTTC.